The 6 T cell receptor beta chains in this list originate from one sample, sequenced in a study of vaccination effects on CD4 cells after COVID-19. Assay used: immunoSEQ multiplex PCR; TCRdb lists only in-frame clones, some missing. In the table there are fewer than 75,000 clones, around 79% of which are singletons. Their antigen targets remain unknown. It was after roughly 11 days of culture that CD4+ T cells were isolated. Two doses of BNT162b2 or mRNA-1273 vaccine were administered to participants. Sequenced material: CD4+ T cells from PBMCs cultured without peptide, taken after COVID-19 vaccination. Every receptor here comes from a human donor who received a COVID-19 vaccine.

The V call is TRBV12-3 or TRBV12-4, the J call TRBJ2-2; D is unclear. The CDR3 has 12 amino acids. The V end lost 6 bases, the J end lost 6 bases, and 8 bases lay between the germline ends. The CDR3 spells CASSLRSGELFF. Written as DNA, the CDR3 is TGTGCCAGCAGCCTACGATCCGGGGAGCTGTTTTTT.

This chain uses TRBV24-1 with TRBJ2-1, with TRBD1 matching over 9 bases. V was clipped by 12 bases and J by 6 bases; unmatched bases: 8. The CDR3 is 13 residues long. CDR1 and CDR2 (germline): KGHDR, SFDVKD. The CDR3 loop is CARADRGPNEQFF. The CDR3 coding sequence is TGTGCCCGGGCGGACAGGGGCCCCAATGAGCAGTTCTTC.

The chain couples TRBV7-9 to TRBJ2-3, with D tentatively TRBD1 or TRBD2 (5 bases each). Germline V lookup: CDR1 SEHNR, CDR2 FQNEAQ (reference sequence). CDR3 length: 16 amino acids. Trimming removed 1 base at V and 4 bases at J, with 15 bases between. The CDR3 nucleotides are TGTGCCAGCAGCTTAGAGAGGGGCGTCAAGTCAGATACGCAGTATTTT. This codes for CASSLERGVKSDTQYF.

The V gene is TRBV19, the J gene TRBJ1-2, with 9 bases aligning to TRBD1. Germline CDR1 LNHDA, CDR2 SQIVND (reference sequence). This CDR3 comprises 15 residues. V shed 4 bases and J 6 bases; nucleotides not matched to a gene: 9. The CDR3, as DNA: TGTGCCAGTAGTAGTGGACAGGGGAGGGCGGATGGCTACACCTTC. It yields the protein CASSSGQGRADGYTF.

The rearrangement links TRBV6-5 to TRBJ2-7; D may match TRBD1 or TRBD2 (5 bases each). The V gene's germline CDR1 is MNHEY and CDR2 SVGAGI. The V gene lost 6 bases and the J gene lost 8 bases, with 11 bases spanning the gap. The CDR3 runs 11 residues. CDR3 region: CASRMMGQQYV. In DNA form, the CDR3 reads TGTGCCAGCAGAATGATGGGACAGCAGTACGTC.

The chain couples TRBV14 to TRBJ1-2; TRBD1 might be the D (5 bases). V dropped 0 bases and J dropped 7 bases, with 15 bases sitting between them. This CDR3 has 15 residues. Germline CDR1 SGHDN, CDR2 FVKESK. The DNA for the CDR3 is TGTGCCAGCAGCCAAGATAATCGGGGGGTCGTTGGCTACACCTTC. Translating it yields CASSQDNRGVVGYTF.